This T cell receptor (beta chain) was identified in a study of identical twins. Study-level points and caveats: Conclusions rested on cross-sectional statistics rather than following the same donors. Fewer insertions characterized abundant cord blood beta clonotypes, whereas memory repertoires showed none.

In this sample, this clonotype turned up a few times. Its antigen is still unknown. Unique molecular identifiers were present on the cDNA, and a universal primer site came from template switching. TCRdb reprocessed the 5' RACE reads via MiXCR and lists one record per CDR3 protein. The sample consists of approximately 550,000 distinct CDR3 sequences, about 22% of them appearing once. V lost 5 bases to trimming and J lost 4 bases; unmatched junction nucleotides: 5. The CDR3 has 15 amino acids. Germline V gene sequence: CDR1 SQVTM, CDR2 ANQGSEA. Healthy Caucasian individuals made up all the donors. This same sample was also part of a study on yellow fever vaccine responses in identical twins.

The chain employs TRBV29-1 and TRBJ2-6, with 10 positions matching TRBD1. Sequencing was performed on CD4+ T cells sorted from blood. The sequence derives from a woman aged 18-35 years in good health. The CDR3 DNA follows: TGCAGCGTTCCAGGGACAGGGGCAGGGGCCAACGTCCTGACTTTC. Encoded protein: CSVPGTGAGANVLTF.